Listed below are T cell receptor beta chains from one sample, sequenced in a study of beta chain features in type 1 diabetes. The table came from immunoSEQ multiplex PCR; TCRdb's copy has only in-frame clones and leaves some out. The table includes hundreds of thousands of clones, about a tenth detected once. Sequenced: naive CD4+ T cells from blood. These receptors all stem from a man younger than 45 with type 1 diabetes. Both conserved end residues are part of each CDR3. D genes are given only for firm matches. Some rows have no size entry. The others give once, few or many, or a class for an expanded clone.

>TRBJ1-3|TRBV5-1|.|.
TGCGCCAGCAGCTTGGCAGGGTATGGAAACACCATATATTTT
CASSLAGYGNTIYF
>TRBJ2-3|TRBV7-3|TRBD2|few
TGTGCCAGCAGCTTAACCGAAGCGGGGGGATACACAGATACGCAGTATTTT
CASSLTEAGGYTDTQYF
>TRBJ2-5|TRBV30|.|.
TGTGCCTGGAGCGCAGACTTGTCGGTTGGGGAGACCCAGTACTTC
CAWSADLSVGETQYF
>TRBJ2-7|TRBV28|TRBD1|.
TGTGCCAGCGGGGGACAGACTTACGAGCAGTACTTC
CASGGQTYEQYF
>TRBJ1-2|TRBV19|TRBD1|.
TGTGCCAGTAGTCATGACAGGGGGCCCAACTATGGCTACACCTTC
CASSHDRGPNYGYTF
>TRBJ1-4|TRBV7-2|TRBD1|few
TGTGCCAGCAGCTTAGCTGGGACAGACGAAAAACTGTTTTTT
CASSLAGTDEKLFF
>TRBJ2-1|TRBV20-1|TRBD1|.
TGCAGTGCTAGTACAGGGGATGAGCAGTTCTTC
CSASTGDEQFF
>TRBJ1-2|TRBV29-1|.|few
TGCAGCGTTGAAAGCCAGGGCTACGGCTACACCTTC
CSVESQGYGYTF
>TRBJ2-7|TRBV7-2|TRBD2|.
TGTGCCAGCAGCTTGGGACTAGCGGGCGGAGAGCAGTACTTC
CASSLGLAGGEQYF
>TRBJ1-2|TRBV7-9|.|few
TGTGCCAGCAGCTTAGCTTCGGGTCAGAACTATGGCTACACCTTC
CASSLASGQNYGYTF
>TRBJ2-3|TRBV7-9|TRBD1|.
TGTGCCAGCAGACGACAGGGTTCGACAGATACGCAGTATTTT
CASRRQGSTDTQYF
>TRBJ1-1|TRBV18|.|few
TGTGCCAGCTCACCTAGACAGGACACTGAAGCTTTCTTT
CASSPRQDTEAFF
>TRBJ2-1|TRBV29-1|.|.
TGCAGCGTCAGACAGCCTCTAGTAAGAAATGAGCAGTTCTTC
CSVRQPLVRNEQFF
>TRBJ2-3|TRBV30|TRBD1|.
TGTGCCTGGACTAGGGACAGAAGCACAGATACGCAGTATTTT
CAWTRDRSTDTQYF
>TRBJ1-2|TRBV30|TRBD1|.
TGTGCCTGGATGGCAGGGGGCAGCTATGGCTACACCTTC
CAWMAGGSYGYTF
>TRBJ1-2|TRBV7-9|TRBD1|few
TGTGCCAGCAGCGCGCAGGGGGCAAGAGGTGGCTACACCTTC
CASSAQGARGGYTF
>TRBJ1-2|TRBV19|.|few
TGTGCCAGTACGACGGGGTATGGCTACACCTTC
CASTTGYGYTF
>TRBJ2-2|TRBV7-9|.|.
TGTGCCAGCAGCTTATTCGGACACGACACCGGGGAGCTGTTTTTT
CASSLFGHDTGELFF
>TRBJ1-1|TRBV15|TRBD1|.
TGTGCCACGAGATTACAGGGGGGCACTGAAGCTTTCTTT
CATRLQGGTEAFF
>TRBJ2-7|TRBV2|.|few
TGTGCCAGCAGTGAGCGAGTCCCTCCGGTGTACTTC
CASSERVPPVYF
>TRBJ1-1|TRBV4-1|.|few
TGCGCCAGCAGCCTCCTCTTTCGGGGTTCTGAAGCTTTCTTT
CASSLLFRGSEAFF
>TRBJ1-1|TRBV6-5|.|few
TGTGCCAGCGCCTCGGGCACTGAAGCTTTCTTT
CASASGTEAFF
>TRBJ1-1|TRBV9|.|.
TGTGCCAGCAGCCGGGCCGGGGGATCGAACACTGAAGCTTTCTTT
CASSRAGGSNTEAFF
>TRBJ2-1|TRBV18|.|.
TGTGCCAGCTCACCCCAATCGGGGGACCCTCCGACGGAGCAGTTCTTC
CASSPQSGDPPTEQFF
>TRBJ1-2|TRBV2|.|.
TGTGCCAGCAGTCCAGACAGGCCTCCAAATGGCTACACCTTC
CASSPDRPPNGYTF
>TRBJ1-1|TRBV29-1|.|.
TGCAGCGCAACGGAGGGAAGGGCTTTCTTT
CSATEGRAFF
>TRBJ1-4|TRBV5-1|TRBD1|few
TGCGCCAGCAGCTTACAGGGGAGAGAAAAACTGTTTTTT
CASSLQGREKLFF
>TRBJ1-1|TRBV4-1|.|.
TGCGCCAGCAGCCACCTCGGAGGGAACACTGAAGCTTTCTTT
CASSHLGGNTEAFF
>TRBJ1-1|TRBV5-6|.|few
TGTGCCAGCAGCTTCCAGGTATACACTGAAGCTTTCTTT
CASSFQVYTEAFF
>TRBJ1-1|TRBV2|.|.
TGTGCCACCACGCGGTTGGGGGGTACTGAAGCTTTCTTT
CATTRLGGTEAFF
>TRBJ2-1|TRBV4-1|TRBD2|.
TGCGCCAGCAGCCAACAAACTAGCGGGGTTGGCAATGAGCAGTTCTTC
CASSQQTSGVGNEQFF
>TRBJ1-4|TRBV4-2|.|.
TGTGCCAGCAGCCAAGAACAGGCAACTAATGAAAAACTGTTTTTT
CASSQEQATNEKLFF
>TRBJ2-2|TRBV28|.|few
TGTGCCAGCATACAGGGTTGGACCGGGGAGCTGTTTTTT
CASIQGWTGELFF